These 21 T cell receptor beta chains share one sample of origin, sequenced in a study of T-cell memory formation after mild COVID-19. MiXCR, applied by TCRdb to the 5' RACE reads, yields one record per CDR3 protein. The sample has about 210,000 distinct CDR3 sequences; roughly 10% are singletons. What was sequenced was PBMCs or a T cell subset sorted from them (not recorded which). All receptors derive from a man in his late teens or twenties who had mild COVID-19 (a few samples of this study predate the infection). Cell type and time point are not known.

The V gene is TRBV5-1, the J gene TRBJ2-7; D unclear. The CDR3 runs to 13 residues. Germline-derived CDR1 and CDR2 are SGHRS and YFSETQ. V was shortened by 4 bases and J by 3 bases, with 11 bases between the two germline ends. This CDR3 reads CASSVDNHYEQYF. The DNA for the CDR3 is TGCGCCAGCAGCGTCGACAACCACTACGAGCAGTACTTC.

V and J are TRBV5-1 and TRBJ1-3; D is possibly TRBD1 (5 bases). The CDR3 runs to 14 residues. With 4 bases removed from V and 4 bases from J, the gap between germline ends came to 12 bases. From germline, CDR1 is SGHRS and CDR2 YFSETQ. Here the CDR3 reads CASSLQGDGNTIYF. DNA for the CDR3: TGCGCCAGCAGCCTTCAGGGAGACGGAAACACCATATATTTT.

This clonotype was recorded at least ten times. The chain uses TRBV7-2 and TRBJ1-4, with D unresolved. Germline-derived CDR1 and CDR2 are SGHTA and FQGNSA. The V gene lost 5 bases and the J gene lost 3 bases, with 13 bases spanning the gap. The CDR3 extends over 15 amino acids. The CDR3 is CASSLTAIPNEKLFF. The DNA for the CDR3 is TGTGCCAGCAGCCTAACAGCAATACCTAATGAAAAACTGTTTTTT.

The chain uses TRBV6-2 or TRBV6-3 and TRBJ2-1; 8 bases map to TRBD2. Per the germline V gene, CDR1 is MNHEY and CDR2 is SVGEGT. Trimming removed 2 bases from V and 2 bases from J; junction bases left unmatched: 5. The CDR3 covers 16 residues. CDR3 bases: TGTGCCAGCAGTTACCGTACTAGCGGTCCCTACAATGAGCAGTTCTTC. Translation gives CASSYRTSGPYNEQFF.

CDR3: CASSIGTGHSNQPQHF. In DNA, the CDR3 is TGTGCCAGTAGTATCGGGACAGGACATAGCAATCAGCCCCAGCATTTT. The rearrangement uses TRBV19 and TRBJ1-5, with 8 positions matching TRBD1. V dropped 3 bases and J dropped 0; count of bases not matched to a gene: 4. The CDR3 loop spans 16 amino acids. CDR1 and CDR2 from the germline V gene are LNHDA and SQIVND (reference sequence).

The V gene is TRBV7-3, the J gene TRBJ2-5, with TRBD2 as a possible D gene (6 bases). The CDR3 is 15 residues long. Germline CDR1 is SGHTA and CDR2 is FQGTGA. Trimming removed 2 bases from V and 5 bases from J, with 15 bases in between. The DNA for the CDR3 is TGTGCCAGCAGCTTAGCCGGGAGAGAGCGGGAGACCCAGTACTTC. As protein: CASSLAGRERETQYF.

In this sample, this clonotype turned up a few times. The CDR3 loop is CASSLAGALVTQYF. CDR3 coding DNA: TGTGCCAGCAGCTTAGCGGGGGCCTTGGTGACGCAGTATTTT. The genes are TRBV7-9 and TRBJ2-3, with D possibly being TRBD1 (6 bases). Germline V gene data show CDR1 as SEHNR and CDR2 as FQNEAQ (reference sequence). V was shortened by 0 bases and J by 9 bases, with 13 bases between the two germline ends. This CDR3 has 14 amino acids.

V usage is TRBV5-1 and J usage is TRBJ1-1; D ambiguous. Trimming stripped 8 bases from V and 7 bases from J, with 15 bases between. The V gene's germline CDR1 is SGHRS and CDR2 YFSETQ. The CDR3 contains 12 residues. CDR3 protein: CASNTDGSEAFF. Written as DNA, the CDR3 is TGCGCCAGTAATACGGACGGCAGTGAAGCTTTCTTT. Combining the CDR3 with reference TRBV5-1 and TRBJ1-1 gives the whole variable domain KAGVTQTPRYLIKTRGQQVTLSCSPISGHRSVSWYQQTPGQGLQFLFEYFSETQRNKGNFPGRFSGRQFSNSRSEMNVSTLELGDSALYLCASNTDGSEAFFGQGTRLTVV.

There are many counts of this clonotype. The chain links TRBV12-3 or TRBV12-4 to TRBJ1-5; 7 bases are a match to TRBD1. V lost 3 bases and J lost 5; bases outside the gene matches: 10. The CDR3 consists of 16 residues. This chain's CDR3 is CASSFGTGVRHQPQHF. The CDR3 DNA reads TGTGCCAGCAGTTTCGGTACAGGGGTCCGTCATCAGCCCCAGCATTTT.

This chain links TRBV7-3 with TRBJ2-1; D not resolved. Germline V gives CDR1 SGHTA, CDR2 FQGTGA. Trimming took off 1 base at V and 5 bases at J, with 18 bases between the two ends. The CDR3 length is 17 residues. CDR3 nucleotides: TGTGCCAGCAGCTTAAATCCCCCAGGTCAAGGGAACAATGAGCAGTTCTTC. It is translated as CASSLNPPGQGNNEQFF.

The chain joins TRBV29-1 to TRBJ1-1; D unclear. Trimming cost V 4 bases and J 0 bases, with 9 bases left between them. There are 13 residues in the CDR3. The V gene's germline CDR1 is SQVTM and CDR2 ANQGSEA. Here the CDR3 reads CSVVRRMNTEAFF. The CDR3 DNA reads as TGCAGCGTTGTACGGAGAATGAACACTGAAGCTTTCTTT. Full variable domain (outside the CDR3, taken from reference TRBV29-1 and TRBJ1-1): SAVISQKPSRDICQRGTSLTIQCQVDSQVTMMFWYRQQPGQSLTLIATANQGSEATYESGFVIDKFPISRPNLTFSTLTVSNMSPEDSSIYLCSVVRRMNTEAFFGQGTRLTVV.

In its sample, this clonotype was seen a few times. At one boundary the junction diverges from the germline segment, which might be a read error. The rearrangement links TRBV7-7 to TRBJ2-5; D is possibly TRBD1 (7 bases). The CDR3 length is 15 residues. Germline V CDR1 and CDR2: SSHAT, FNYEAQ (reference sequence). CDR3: CASSLGTARGETQYF. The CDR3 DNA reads TGTGCTAGCAGCTTAGGGACAGCGCGGGGAGAGACCCAGTACTTC.

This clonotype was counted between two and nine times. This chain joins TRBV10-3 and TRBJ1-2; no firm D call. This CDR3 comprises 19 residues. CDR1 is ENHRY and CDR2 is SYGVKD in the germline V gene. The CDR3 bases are TGTGCACCCCCTCGGCCCTCGGCGATCGGAGGGTGGCGACACTATGGCTACACCTTC. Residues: CAPPRPSAIGGWRHYGYTF.

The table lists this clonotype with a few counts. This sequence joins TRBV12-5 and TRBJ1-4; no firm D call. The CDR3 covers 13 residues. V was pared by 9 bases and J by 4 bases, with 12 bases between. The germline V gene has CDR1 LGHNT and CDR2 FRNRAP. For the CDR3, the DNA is TGTGCTAGCTCCCAGGAATTTAATGAAAAACTGTTTTTT. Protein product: CASSQEFNEKLFF.

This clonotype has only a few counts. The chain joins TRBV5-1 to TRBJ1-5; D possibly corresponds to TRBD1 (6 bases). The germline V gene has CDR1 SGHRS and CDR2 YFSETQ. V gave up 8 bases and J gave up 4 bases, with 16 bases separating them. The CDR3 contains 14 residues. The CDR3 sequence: CARSTGRRNQPQHF. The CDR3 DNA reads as TGCGCCAGGAGTACAGGGAGAAGGAATCAGCCCCAGCATTTT. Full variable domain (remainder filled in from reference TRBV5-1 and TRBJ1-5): KAGVTQTPRYLIKTRGQQVTLSCSPISGHRSVSWYQQTPGQGLQFLFEYFSETQRNKGNFPGRFSGRQFSNSRSEMNVSTLELGDSALYLCARSTGRRNQPQHFGDGTRLSIL.

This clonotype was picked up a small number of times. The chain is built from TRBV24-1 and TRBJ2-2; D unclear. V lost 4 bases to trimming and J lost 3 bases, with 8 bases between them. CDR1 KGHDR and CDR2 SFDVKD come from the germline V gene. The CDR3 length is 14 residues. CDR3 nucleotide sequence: TGTGCCACCAGTGAATTAGCCGACACCGGGGAGCTGTTTTTT. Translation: CATSELADTGELFF.

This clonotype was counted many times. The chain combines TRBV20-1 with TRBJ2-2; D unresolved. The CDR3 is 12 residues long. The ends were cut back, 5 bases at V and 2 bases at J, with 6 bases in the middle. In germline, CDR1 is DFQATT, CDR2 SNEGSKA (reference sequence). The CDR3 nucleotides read TGCAGTGCTGGAGTAAACACCGGGGAGCTGTTTTTT. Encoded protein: CSAGVNTGELFF.

The CDR3 nucleotides are TGTGCCAGCAGTTTACCCCATATCAGTGAAAAACTGTTTTTT. Translated, it gives CASSLPHISEKLFF. The rearrangement joins TRBV12-3 or TRBV12-4 to TRBJ1-4; no reliable D call. The CDR3 contains 14 residues. The germline V and J ends were trimmed by 2 bases and 7 bases, with 11 bases remaining between them.

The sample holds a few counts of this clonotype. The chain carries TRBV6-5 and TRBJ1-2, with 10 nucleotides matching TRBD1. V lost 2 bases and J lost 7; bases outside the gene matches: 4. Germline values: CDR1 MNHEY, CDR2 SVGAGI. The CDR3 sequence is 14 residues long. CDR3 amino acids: CASSYMGQGFGYTF. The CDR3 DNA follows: TGTGCCAGCAGTTACATGGGACAGGGGTTTGGCTACACCTTC.

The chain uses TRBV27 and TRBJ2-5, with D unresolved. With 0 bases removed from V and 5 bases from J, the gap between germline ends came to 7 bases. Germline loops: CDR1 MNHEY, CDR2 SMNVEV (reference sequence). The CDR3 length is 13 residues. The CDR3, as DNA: TGTGCCAGCAGTTTATCCCCGGCTGAGACCCAGTACTTC. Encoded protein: CASSLSPAETQYF.

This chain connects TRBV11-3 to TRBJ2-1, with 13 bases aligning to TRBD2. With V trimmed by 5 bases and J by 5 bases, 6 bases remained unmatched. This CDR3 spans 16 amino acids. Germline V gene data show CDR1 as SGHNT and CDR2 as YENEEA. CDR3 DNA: TGTGCCAGCAGCCTACTAGCGGGGGGGCTGAACAATGAGCAGTTCTTC. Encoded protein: CASSLLAGGLNNEQFF.